This is a list of T cell receptor beta chains from one sample in a study of blood T cell repertoires in COVID-19. Measured with immunoSEQ multiplex PCR; TCRdb has only the in-frame clones, and not every one. This table has some 200,000 clones, roughly 79% appearing once. Sequencing used peripheral blood. The receptors come from a woman in her 40s with COVID-19, enrolled during active disease. The CDR3 runs from the conserved cysteine through the conserved F or W. D genes are given only for firm matches. Not every row has a clone size; where given, it reads once, few, many or a size class.

abundance	d_gene	j_gene	v_gene	CDR3nt	CDR3aa
few	TRBD1	TRBJ2-7	TRBV10-2	TGCGCCAGCAGCCCCGGGACAGGGGCGGGAGAGCAGTACTTC	CASSPGTGAGEQYF
-	-	TRBJ2-1	TRBV7-8	TGTGCCAGCAGCCGGGACTTTTATGAGCAGTTCTTC	CASSRDFYEQFF
-	TRBD2	TRBJ2-1	TRBV10-2	TGCGCCAGCAGTGATCGGGGACTAGCGGGAGTAGGAGGTGAGCAGTTCTTC	CASSDRGLAGVGGEQFF
-	-	TRBJ2-5	TRBV28	TGTGCCAGCAGTCCGCGGGAGACCCAGTACTTC	CASSPRETQYF
-	-	TRBJ1-1	TRBV6-4	TGTGCCAGCAGCACCATGGTCGGGGACACTGAAGCTTTCTTT	CASSTMVGDTEAFF
-	-	TRBJ1-2	TRBV28	TGTGCCAGCAGTCCCCAAACACAGGGCGGCTATGGCTACACCTTC	CASSPQTQGGYGYTF
-	-	TRBJ2-5	TRBV28	TGTGCCAGCAGTTTGAAGGAGGCCCAGTACTTC	CASSLKEAQYF
-	TRBD1	TRBJ1-5	TRBV29-1	TGCAGCGTTACCGGTGGGGCAGGGGGTAGCAATCAGCCCCAGCATTTT	CSVTGGAGGSNQPQHF
-	-	TRBJ2-7	TRBV6-5	TGTGCCAGCAGGCGGCACCAACACTACGAGCAGTACTTC	CASRRHQHYEQYF
-	-	TRBJ2-2	TRBV19	TGTGCCAGTAGTCTACAATACAGATCCACCGGGGAGCTGTTTTTT	CASSLQYRSTGELFF
-	-	TRBJ2-7	TRBV7-9	TGTGCCAGCAGCTTAGGTTACACCGAGCAGTACTTC	CASSLGYTEQYF
-	-	TRBJ1-6	TRBV3-1/TRBV3-2	TGTGCCAGCAGCCAAGTTTCCTTGACCAGGGGCCTGAATTCACCCCTCCACTTT	CASSQVSLTRGLNSPLHF
-	-	TRBJ1-2	TRBV30	TGTGCCTGGAGCAGGGGTATAGGTGGCTACACCTTC	CAWSRGIGGYTF
-	-	TRBJ2-3	TRBV9	TGTGCCAGCAGCGTAGTAGGGGCCCCCACAGATACGCAGTATTTT	CASSVVGAPTDTQYF
-	TRBD2	TRBJ2-3	TRBV11-3	TGTGCCAGCAGCTCAAAGCGATCTAGCGGGGGAGGCACAGATACGCAGTATTTT	CASSSKRSSGGGTDTQYF